A single sample is the source of the 19 T cell receptor beta chains below, sequenced in a study of tumor-infiltrating lymphocytes in primary liver carcinoma. Unsorted whole blood yielded blood RNA, and germline DNA was extracted as well. With around 490 ng total RNA as template and a constant-region primer, TCR beta cDNA was made. Libraries for TCR beta were built through three nested multiplex PCR rounds, which together made up a slightly modified ARM-PCR procedure. Both of the initial two PCR rounds ran for approximately 10 cycles and employed TRBV1-TRBV30 forward primers alongside a C-beta reverse primer. Via MiXCR, TCRdb re-called the multiplex PCR reads, giving one row per CDR3 protein. The data show some 320,000 distinct CDR3 sequences, 55% to 65% seen once. Sample: peripheral blood. The receptors originated from a man aged 35-49 years with primary liver carcinoma and hepatitis B virus infection.

J is TRBJ2-5 and V is TRBV11-1, with 9 positions matching TRBD1. The CDR3 totals 14 residues. Per the germline V gene, CDR1 is SGHAT and CDR2 is FQDESV (reference sequence). After removal of 6 bases from V and 5 bases from J, the junction contained 7 bases not matched to a gene. CDR3 sequence reads: CASSFDRGSETQYF. The CDR3 region has the DNA TGTGCCAGCAGTTTCGACAGGGGGAGTGAGACCCAGTACTTC.

The CDR3 DNA reads as TGTGCCAGCAGCTCGGGCTCGGGGACCCAGTACTTC. Translating it yields CASSSGSGTQYF. The chain uses TRBV11-2 and TRBJ2-5; D not resolved. Germline V CDR1 and CDR2: SGHAT, FQNNGV. The V end was cut by 4 bases, the J end by 7 bases, with 10 bases between. There are 12 residues in the CDR3.

Turning to this clonotype: A much larger clone is a single base away; this may be a read error. This is likely a read error, given that the CDR3 carries no conserved phenylalanine or tryptophan at its end. This chain links TRBV5-4 with TRBJ2-1, with TRBD2 identical over 11 bases. The germline gives CDR1 SGHNT, CDR2 YYREEE (reference sequence). This CDR3 is built from 18 residues. After removal of 0 bases from V and 6 bases from J, the junction contained 11 bases not matched to a gene. The CDR3 loop reads CASSLANSGRAPINEQFI. The CDR3 DNA reads as TGTGCCAGCAGCTTGGCGAATAGCGGGAGGGCCCCCATCAATGAGCAGTTCATC.

The chain recombines TRBV12-3 or TRBV12-4 with TRBJ2-6; a weak D match, TRBD2 (5 bases). The CDR3 is made up of 18 amino acids. Trimming removed 11 bases at V and 4 bases at J, with 27 bases between. The CDR3 sequence is CAGNRYEGLGAGANVLTF. In DNA form, the CDR3 reads TGTGCCGGCAATCGGTATGAGGGTTTGGGTGCGGGGGCCAACGTCCTGACTTTC.

Worth noting for this clonotype: With a much larger clone just one base away, this may be a read error. The rearrangement joins TRBV29-1 to TRBJ1-1, with D perhaps TRBD1 (5 bases). CDR3 length: 14 amino acids. Trimming stripped 4 bases from V and 7 bases from J, with 19 bases between. Germline V gene data show CDR1 as SQVTM and CDR2 as ANQGSEA. CDR3 DNA: TGCAGCGTTGGTTGGAGGCGGGGACGGGATGAAGCTTTCTTT. As protein: CSVGWRRGRDEAFF.

The chain links TRBV5-1 to TRBJ2-7, with 8 bases lining up with TRBD2. Trimming removed 3 bases from V and 3 bases from J; junction bases left unmatched: 5. CDR3 length equals 14 residues. Germline V gene lookup returns CDR1 SGHRS and CDR2 YFSETQ. The CDR3 coding sequence is TGCGCCAGCAGCTGGGGGACTAGTAGCTACGAGCAGTACTTC. Its translation: CASSWGTSSYEQYF.

The chain uses TRBV6-1 and TRBJ1-2; no firm D call. The germline V and J ends were trimmed by 8 bases and 8 bases, with 15 bases remaining between them. Germline V gene data show CDR1 as MNHNS and CDR2 as SASEGT. This CDR3 is 12 amino acids long. CDR3 nucleotide sequence: TGTGCCAGCGAAAGCTCTCTGAGAGGCTACACCTTC. Its protein is CASESSLRGYTF.

At least ten counts were recorded for this clonotype. The chain recombines TRBV29-1 with TRBJ2-1; no definite D call. Germline V gene lookup returns CDR1 SQVTM and CDR2 ANQGSEA. This CDR3 region has 14 residues. V shed 4 bases and J shed 0 bases, with 10 bases lying between them. CDR3 in amino acids: CSVVGQPSYNEQFF. For the CDR3, the DNA is TGCAGCGTTGTCGGCCAGCCCTCCTACAATGAGCAGTTCTTC.

The sample holds many counts of this clonotype. The chain links TRBV6-5 to TRBJ2-7, with TRBD1 as a possible D gene (6 bases). CDR1 and CDR2 (germline): MNHEY, SVGAGI. This CDR3 has 15 amino acids. V lost 0 bases and J 1 base, leaving 10 bases between the germline ends. CDR3 sequence (DNA): TGTGCCAGCAGTTACTCGAAGGGGGTATCCTACGAGCAGTACTTC. It codes for CASSYSKGVSYEQYF.

To note about this clonotype: The junction shows a germline mismatch at one end, possibly a read error. The chain combines TRBV6-5 with TRBJ1-3; no clear D gene. The CDR3 runs to 15 residues. Germline V gene sequence: CDR1 MNHEY, CDR2 SVGAGI. The CDR3 bases are TGTGTCAGCAGCCGGGGTGGTATCTCTGGAAACACCATATATTTT. It yields the protein CVSSRGGISGNTIYF.

This clonotype was recorded a few times. The chain employs TRBV30 and TRBJ2-3; TRBD2 matches at 10 bases. Germline V lookup: CDR1 GTSNPN, CDR2 SVGIG (reference sequence). The CDR3 is 14 residues long. The ends lost 4 bases at V and 6 bases at J; junction bases unmatched: 7. DNA of the CDR3: TGTGCCTGGACAGCGGGAGGGCCACCCGATACGCAGTATTTT. As protein: CAWTAGGPPDTQYF.

As regards this clonotype: A much larger clone differs by one base, so this may be a read error. The chain carries TRBV6-2 or TRBV6-3 and TRBJ2-1; no clear D gene. The CDR3 is 13 residues long. Germline V gives CDR1 MNHEY, CDR2 SVGEGT. The CDR3 protein is CASSYFPRRPVSF. The CDR3 DNA reads TGTGCCAGCAGTTACTTCCCCCGAAGGCCAGTGTCATTC.

With respect to this clonotype: A read error is possible here, since a much larger clone lies one base away. The chain employs TRBV13 and TRBJ2-7; D not certain. The CDR3 length is 13 residues. Germline assignment: CDR1 PRHDT and CDR2 FYEKMQ (reference sequence). CDR3 sequence reads: CASSLGQNYEQHF. CDR3 coding DNA: TGTGCCAGCAGCTTGGGTCAGAACTACGAGCAGCACTTC.

This clonotype was detected only a few times. This chain uses TRBV7-9 with TRBJ2-1; 7 bases map to TRBD2. V trimming: 3 bases; J trimming: 8 bases; junction bases outside the gene matches: 7. The CDR3 runs 14 residues. Per the germline V gene, CDR1 is SEHNR and CDR2 is FQNEAQ (reference sequence). The CDR3 bases are TGTGCCAGCAGCTTTTCTAGCGGCAGCGATGAGCAGTTCTTC. Protein sequence: CASSFSSGSDEQFF.

Ten or more counts support this clonotype. The genes are TRBV6-5 and TRBJ2-1, with D perhaps matching TRBD2 (6 bases). CDR1 and CDR2 from the germline V gene are MNHEY and SVGAGI. Deletions cut 2 bases from V and 4 bases from J, with 9 bases between. The CDR3 has 14 residues. The CDR3 bases are TGTGCCAGCAGTTACGCTAGCGCGTACAATGAGCAGTTCTTC. It yields the protein CASSYASAYNEQFF.

The chain recombines TRBV6-2 or TRBV6-3 with TRBJ1-5; tentatively, D is TRBD1 (5 bases). The V gene lost 6 bases and the J gene lost 10 bases, with 19 bases spanning the gap. The CDR3 is 14 amino acids. Germline CDR1 reads MNHEY; CDR2 reads SVGEGT. CDR3: CASSSAYRQTPQHF. The CDR3, as DNA: TGTGCCAGCAGCTCTGCCTACCGACAGACCCCCCAGCATTTT.

A single count supports this clonotype. Since a much larger clone is just one base distant, this may be a read error. The chain combines TRBV5-4 with TRBJ1-5; tentatively, D is TRBD1 (6 bases). Germline loops: CDR1 SGHNT, CDR2 YYREEE (reference sequence). The CDR3 loop spans 14 amino acids. V was clipped by 4 bases and J by 7 bases, with 15 bases between them. For the CDR3, the DNA is TGTGCCAGCAGCCTGGAACAGGGAGAACAGCCCCAGCATTTT. As protein: CASSLEQGEQPQHF.

With respect to this clonotype: The germline gene is not matched at one end of the junction; a read error may be the cause. The chain combines TRBV11-2 with TRBJ1-2; no clear D gene. Germline CDR1 reads SGHAT; CDR2 reads FQNNGV. This CDR3 spans 14 amino acids. CDR3 sequence reads: CASSNPTLGLGYIF. The CDR3 nucleotides are TGTGCCAGCAGCAATCCGACACTGGGCTTAGGCTACATCTTC.

V usage is TRBV5-4 and J usage is TRBJ2-1; 7 bases map to TRBD2. Germline assignment: CDR1 SGHNT and CDR2 YYREEE (reference sequence). V shed 3 bases, J shed 9 bases, and the junction held 12 bases outside the gene matches. The CDR3 covers 15 residues. In nucleotides, the CDR3 is TGTGCCAGCAGCTCCCCCCAAGGGACTACGGGTGAGCAGTTCTTC. Its protein is CASSSPQGTTGEQFF. Supplemented by reference TRBV5-4 and TRBJ2-1, the full variable domain reads ETGVTQSPTHLIKTRGQQVTLRCSSQSGHNTVSWYQQALGQGPQFIFQYYREEENGRGNFPPRFSGLQFPNYSSELNVNALELDDSALYLCASSSPQGTTGEQFFGPGTRLTVL.